This T cell receptor (beta chain) was obtained from a study of regulatory and conventional T cells in RAG deficiency. Regarding the study as a whole: Compared with controls, unique Treg TCR beta sequences dropped roughly 100-fold in Omenn syndrome and CID/AS. Omenn patients showed >85% Treg-Tconv overlap and shorter CDR3 lengths. RAG-deficient patients showed markedly lower Shannon entropy and higher Simpson indices than control T-cell subsets.

Assay: immunoSEQ multiplex PCR; the TCRdb copy retains only in-frame clones and omits some. This sample has tens of thousands of clones; 80% to 90% occur once, and the top ten carry 5.4%. Of note for this clone: The antigen remains unidentified.

V lost 4 bases and J 0 bases, leaving 9 bases between the germline ends. Germline V CDR1 and CDR2: MGHDK, SYGVNS. The length of the CDR3 is 14 residues. The same sample was also used in a study of regulatory T cells. This second study notes: Amplification used 52 TRBV primers and 13 TRBJ primers.

Sequenced sample: CD8+ T cells sorted from blood. The chain is built from TRBV25-1 and TRBJ1-1, with D unclear. The sequence was collected from a human donor in good health. The CDR3 loop is CASSGRGMNTEAFF. CDR3 DNA: TGTGCCAGCAGTGGTCGGGGTATGAACACTGAAGCTTTCTTT.